What follows describes a single T cell receptor (beta chain). The CDR3 is made up of 15 amino acids. Trimming left V 6 bases short and J 8 bases short, with 22 bases between. Per the germline V gene, CDR1 is LNHDA and CDR2 is SQIVND (reference sequence). This table comes from immunoSEQ multiplex PCR, and its TCRdb copy is limited to in-frame clones, with some not included. The sample includes about 1.5 million clones, 95% to 99% of them seen just once. These data originate in a study of shared clonotypes between healthy human individuals. This receptor was obtained from a man aged 30 to 45 in good health. Sequenced input: naive CD4+ T cells sorted from blood. This sample's subset: CD45RA+ positively selected. This chain joins TRBV19 and TRBJ1-1, with unresolved D. The CDR3 loop reads CASSPVGTRAREAFF. CDR3 bases: TGTGCCAGTAGCCCCGTGGGAACACGGGCGAGAGAAGCTTTCTTT.